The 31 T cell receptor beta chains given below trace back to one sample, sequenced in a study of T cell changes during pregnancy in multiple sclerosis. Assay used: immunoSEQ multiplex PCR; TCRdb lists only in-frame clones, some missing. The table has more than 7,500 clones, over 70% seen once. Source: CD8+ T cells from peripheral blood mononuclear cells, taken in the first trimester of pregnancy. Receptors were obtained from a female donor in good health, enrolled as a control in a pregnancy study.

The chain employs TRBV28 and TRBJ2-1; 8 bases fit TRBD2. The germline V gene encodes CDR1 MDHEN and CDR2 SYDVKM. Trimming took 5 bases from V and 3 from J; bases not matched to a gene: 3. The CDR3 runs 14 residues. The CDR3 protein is CASSPGTSYNEQFF. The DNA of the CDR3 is TGTGCCAGCAGTCCCGGGACTAGCTACAATGAGCAGTTCTTC.

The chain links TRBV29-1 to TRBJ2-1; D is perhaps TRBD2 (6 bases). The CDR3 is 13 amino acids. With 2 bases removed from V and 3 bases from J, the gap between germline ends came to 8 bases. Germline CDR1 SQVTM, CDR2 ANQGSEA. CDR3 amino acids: CSVESGGYNEQFF. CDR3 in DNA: TGCAGCGTTGAATCCGGGGGCTACAATGAGCAGTTCTTC.

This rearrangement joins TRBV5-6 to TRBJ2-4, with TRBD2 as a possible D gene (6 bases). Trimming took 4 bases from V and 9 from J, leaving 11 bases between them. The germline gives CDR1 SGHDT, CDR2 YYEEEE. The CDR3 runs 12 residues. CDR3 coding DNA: TGTGCCAGCAGCCTTGGGGGGAGCATTCAGTACTTC. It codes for CASSLGGSIQYF.

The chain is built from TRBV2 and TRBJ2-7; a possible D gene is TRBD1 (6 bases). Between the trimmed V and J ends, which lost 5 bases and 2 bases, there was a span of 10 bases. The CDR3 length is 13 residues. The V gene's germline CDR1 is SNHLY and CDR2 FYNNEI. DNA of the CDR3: TGTGCCAGCAGTTCAGGGGCCACCTACGAGCAGTACTTC. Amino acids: CASSSGATYEQYF. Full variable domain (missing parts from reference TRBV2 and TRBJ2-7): EPEVTQTPSHQVTQMGQEVILRCVPISNHLYFYWYRQILGQKVEFLVSFYNNEISEKSEIFDDQFSVERPDGSNFTLKIRSTKLEDSAMYFCASSSGATYEQYFGPGTRLTVT.

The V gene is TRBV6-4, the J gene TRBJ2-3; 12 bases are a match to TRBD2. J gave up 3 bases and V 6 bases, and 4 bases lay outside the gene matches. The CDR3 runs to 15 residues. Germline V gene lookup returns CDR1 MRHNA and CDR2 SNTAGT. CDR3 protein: CASSVGTSGTDTQYF. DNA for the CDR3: TGTGCCAGCAGCGTTGGGACTAGCGGGACAGATACGCAGTATTTT.

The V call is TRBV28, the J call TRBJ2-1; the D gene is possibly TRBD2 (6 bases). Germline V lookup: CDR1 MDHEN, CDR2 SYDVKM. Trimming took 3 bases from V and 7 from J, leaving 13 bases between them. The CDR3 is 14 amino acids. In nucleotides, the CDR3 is TGTGCCAGCAGTTTGGGGGGTGAGAGTAATGAGCAGTTCTTC. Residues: CASSLGGESNEQFF.

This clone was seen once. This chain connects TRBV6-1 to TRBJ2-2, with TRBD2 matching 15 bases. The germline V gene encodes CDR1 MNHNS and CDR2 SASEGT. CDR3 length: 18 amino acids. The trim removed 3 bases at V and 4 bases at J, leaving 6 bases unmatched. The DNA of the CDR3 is TGTGCCAGCAGTGAGAGGACTAGCGGGAGGGAAATCACCGGGGAGCTGTTTTTT. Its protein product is CASSERTSGREITGELFF.

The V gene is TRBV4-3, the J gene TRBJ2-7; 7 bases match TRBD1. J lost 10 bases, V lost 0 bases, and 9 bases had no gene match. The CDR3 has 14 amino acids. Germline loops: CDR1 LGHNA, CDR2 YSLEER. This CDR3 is CASSQDSLGGHQYF. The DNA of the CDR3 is TGCGCCAGCAGCCAAGATTCGCTAGGGGGCCACCAGTACTTC.

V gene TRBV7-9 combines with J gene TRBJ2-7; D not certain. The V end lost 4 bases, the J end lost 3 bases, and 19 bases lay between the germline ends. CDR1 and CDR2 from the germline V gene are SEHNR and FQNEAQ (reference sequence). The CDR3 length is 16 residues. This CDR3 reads CASSSFLIGGHYEQYF. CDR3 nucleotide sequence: TGTGCCAGCAGCTCATTCCTCATCGGTGGGCACTACGAGCAGTACTTC.

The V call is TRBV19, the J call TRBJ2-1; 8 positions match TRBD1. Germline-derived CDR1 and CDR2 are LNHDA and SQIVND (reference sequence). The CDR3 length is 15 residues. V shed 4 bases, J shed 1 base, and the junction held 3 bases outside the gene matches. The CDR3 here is CASSSTGGSYNEQFF. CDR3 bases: TGTGCCAGTAGTAGTACAGGGGGATCCTACAATGAGCAGTTCTTC.

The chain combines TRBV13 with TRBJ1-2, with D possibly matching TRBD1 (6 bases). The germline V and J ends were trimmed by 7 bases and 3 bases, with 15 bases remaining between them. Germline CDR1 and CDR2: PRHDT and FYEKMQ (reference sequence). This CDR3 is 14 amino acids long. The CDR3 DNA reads TGTGCCAGCACCCCCCCGGGACAATACTATGGCTACACCTTC. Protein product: CASTPPGQYYGYTF.

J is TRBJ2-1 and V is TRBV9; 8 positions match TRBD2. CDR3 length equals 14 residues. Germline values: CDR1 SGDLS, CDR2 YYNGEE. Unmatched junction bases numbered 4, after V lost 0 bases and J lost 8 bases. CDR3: CASSVAGGPHEQFF. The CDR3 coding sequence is TGTGCCAGCAGCGTAGCGGGGGGGCCGCATGAGCAGTTCTTC.

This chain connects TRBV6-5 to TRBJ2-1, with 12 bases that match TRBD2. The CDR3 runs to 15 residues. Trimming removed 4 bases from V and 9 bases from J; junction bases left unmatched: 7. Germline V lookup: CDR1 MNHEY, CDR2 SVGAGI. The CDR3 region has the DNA TGTGCCAGCAGTTCGACTAGCGGGGGCCGCCGTGAGCAGTTCTTC. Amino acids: CASSSTSGGRREQFF.

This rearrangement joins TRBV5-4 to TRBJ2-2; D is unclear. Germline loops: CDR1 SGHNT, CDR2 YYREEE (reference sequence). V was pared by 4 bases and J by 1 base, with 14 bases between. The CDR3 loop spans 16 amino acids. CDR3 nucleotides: TGTGCCAGCAGCCCACGGGTCTCTTTGAACACCGGGGAGCTGTTTTTT. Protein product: CASSPRVSLNTGELFF.

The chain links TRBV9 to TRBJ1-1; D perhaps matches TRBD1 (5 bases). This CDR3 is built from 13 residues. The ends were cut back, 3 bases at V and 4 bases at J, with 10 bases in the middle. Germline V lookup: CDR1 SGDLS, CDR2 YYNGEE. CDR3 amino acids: CASSGGGGTEAFF. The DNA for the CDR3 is TGTGCCAGCAGCGGGGGGGGAGGCACTGAAGCTTTCTTT. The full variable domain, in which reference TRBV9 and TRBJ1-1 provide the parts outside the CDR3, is DSGVTQTPKHLITATGQRVTLRCSPRSGDLSVYWYQQSLDQGLQFLIQYYNGEERAKGNILERFSAQQFPDLHSELNLSSLELGDSALYFCASSGGGGTEAFFGQGTRLTVV.

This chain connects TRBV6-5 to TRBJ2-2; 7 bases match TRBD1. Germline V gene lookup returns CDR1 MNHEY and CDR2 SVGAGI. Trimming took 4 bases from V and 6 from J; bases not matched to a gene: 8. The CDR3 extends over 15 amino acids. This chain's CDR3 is CASSFESTGSGELFF. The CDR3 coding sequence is TGTGCCAGCAGTTTCGAATCGACAGGGTCCGGGGAGCTGTTTTTT.

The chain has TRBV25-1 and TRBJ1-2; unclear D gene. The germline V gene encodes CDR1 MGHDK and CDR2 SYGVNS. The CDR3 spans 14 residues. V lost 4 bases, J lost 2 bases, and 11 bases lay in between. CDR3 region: CASSVAGGNYGYTF. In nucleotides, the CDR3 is TGTGCCAGCAGTGTGGCGGGAGGAAACTATGGCTACACCTTC.

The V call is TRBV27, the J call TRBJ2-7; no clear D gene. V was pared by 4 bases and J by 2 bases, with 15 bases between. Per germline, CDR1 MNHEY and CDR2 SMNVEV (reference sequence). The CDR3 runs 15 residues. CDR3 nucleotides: TGTGCCAGCAGTTCAATATCGACGGAGACCTACGAGCAGTACTTC. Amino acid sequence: CASSSISTETYEQYF.

The CDR3 loop is CASSDISDSPSYEQYF. As DNA, the CDR3 is TGTGCCAGCAGTGACATTTCGGACAGCCCCAGCTACGAGCAGTACTTC. The rearrangement links TRBV27 to TRBJ2-7; D possibly corresponds to TRBD1 (6 bases). This CDR3 contains 16 residues. The V gene lost 5 bases and the J gene lost 3 bases, with 20 bases spanning the gap. CDR1 and CDR2 (germline): MNHEY, SMNVEV (reference sequence).

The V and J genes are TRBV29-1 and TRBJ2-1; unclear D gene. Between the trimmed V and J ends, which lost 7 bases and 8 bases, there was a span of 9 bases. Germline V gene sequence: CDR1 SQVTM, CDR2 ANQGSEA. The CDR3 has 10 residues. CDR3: CSADFHEQFF. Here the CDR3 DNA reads TGCAGCGCTGACTTTCATGAGCAGTTCTTC.

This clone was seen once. CDR3 amino acids: CAISVLAAYNEQFF. The CDR3, as DNA: TGTGCCATCAGTGTGTTGGCGGCATACAATGAGCAGTTCTTC. V is TRBV10-3 and J is TRBJ2-1; unclear D gene. Germline CDR1 ENHRY, CDR2 SYGVKD. The V and J ends lost 4 bases and 4 bases respectively, with 11 bases between them. This CDR3 is built from 14 residues.

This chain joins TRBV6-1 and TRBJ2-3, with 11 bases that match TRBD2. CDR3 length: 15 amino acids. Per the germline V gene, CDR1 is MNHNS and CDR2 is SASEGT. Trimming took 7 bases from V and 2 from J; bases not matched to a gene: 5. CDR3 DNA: TGTGCCAGCATCCATAGCGGGGGGGACACAGATACGCAGTATTTT. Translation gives CASIHSGGDTDTQYF.

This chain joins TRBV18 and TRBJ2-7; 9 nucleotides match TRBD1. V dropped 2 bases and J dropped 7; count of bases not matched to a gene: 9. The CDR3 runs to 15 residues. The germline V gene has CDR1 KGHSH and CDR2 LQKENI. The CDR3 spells CASSPKGQGIWEQYF. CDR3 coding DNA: TGTGCCAGCTCACCAAAGGGACAGGGAATCTGGGAGCAGTACTTC.

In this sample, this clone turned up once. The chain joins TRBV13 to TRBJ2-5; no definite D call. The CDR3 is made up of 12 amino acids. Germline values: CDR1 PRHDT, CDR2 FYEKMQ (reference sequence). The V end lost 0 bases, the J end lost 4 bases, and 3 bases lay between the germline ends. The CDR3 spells CASSLGRETQYF. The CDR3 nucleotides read TGTGCCAGCAGCTTAGGTAGAGAGACCCAGTACTTC.

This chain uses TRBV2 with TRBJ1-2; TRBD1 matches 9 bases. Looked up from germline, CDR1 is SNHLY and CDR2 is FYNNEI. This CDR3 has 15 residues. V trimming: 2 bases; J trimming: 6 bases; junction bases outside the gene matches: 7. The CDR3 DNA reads TGTGCCAGCAGTGAATCTTACAGGGGGCGAGATGGCTACACCTTC. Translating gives CASSESYRGRDGYTF.

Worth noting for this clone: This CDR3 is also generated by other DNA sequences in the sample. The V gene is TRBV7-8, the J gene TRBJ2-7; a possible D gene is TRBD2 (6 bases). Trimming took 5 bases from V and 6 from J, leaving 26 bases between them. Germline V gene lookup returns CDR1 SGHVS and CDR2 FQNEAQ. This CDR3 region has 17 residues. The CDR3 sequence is CASSPGTGIGGAGEQYF. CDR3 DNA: TGTGCCAGCAGCCCGGGGACGGGTATCGGGGGAGCAGGCGAGCAGTACTTC.

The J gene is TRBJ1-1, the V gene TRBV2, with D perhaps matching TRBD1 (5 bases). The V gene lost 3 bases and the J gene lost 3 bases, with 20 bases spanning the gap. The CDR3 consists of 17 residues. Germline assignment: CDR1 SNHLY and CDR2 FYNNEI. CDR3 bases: TGTGCCAGCAGTGATAATCTGTCAGGGATTAGGGACACTGAAGCTTTCTTT. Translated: CASSDNLSGIRDTEAFF.

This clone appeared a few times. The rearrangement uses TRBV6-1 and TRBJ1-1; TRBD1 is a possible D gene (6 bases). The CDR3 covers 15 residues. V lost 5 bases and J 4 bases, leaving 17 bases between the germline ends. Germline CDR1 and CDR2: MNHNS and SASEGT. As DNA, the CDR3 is TGTGCCAGCAGTTCCCGGGCAGGGACACCCACTGAAGCTTTCTTT. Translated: CASSSRAGTPTEAFF.

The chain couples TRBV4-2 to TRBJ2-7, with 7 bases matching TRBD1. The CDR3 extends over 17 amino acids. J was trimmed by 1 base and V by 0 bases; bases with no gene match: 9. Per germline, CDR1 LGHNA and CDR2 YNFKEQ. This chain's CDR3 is CASSQEGIGDSSYEQYF. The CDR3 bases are TGTGCCAGCAGCCAAGAAGGGATCGGGGACAGTTCCTACGAGCAGTACTTC.

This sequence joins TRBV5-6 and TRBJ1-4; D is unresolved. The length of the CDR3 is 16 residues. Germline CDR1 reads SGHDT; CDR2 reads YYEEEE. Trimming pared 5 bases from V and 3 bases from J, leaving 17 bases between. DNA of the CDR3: TGTGCCAGCAGTTATGACCTAGGAATGCCTAATGAAAAACTGTTTTTT. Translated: CASSYDLGMPNEKLFF.

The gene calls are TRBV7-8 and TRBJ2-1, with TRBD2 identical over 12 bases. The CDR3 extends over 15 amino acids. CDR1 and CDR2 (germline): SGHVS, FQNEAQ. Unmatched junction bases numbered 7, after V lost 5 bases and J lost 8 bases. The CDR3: CASSDLLAGGDEQFF. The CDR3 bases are TGTGCCAGCAGCGATCTTCTAGCGGGAGGGGATGAGCAGTTCTTC.